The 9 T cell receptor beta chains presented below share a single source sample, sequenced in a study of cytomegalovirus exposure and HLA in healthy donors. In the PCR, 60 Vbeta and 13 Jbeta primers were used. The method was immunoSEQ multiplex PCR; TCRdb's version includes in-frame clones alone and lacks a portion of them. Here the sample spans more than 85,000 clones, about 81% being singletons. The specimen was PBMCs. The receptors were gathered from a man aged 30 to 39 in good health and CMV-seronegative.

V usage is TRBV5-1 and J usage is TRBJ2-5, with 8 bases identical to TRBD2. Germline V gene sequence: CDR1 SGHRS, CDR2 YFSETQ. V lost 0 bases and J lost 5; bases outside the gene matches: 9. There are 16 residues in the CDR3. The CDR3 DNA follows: TGCGCCAGCAGCTTGGAGGGACTAGAATACGGCGAGACCCAGTACTTC. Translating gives CASSLEGLEYGETQYF.

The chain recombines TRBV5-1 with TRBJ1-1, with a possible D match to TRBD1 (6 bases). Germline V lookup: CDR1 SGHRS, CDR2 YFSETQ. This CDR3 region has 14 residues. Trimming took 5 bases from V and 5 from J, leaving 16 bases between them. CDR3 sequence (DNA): TGCGCCAGCAGTTTAACAGGGCAGCGAACTGAAGCTTTCTTT. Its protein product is CASSLTGQRTEAFF.

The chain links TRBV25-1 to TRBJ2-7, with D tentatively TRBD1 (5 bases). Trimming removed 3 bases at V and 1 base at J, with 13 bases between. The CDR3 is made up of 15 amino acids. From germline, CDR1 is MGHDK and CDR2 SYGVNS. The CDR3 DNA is TGTGCCAGCAGTGATAACAGGAGATTTTCCTACGAGCAGTACTTC. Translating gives CASSDNRRFSYEQYF.

The CDR3, as DNA: TGTGCCAGCAGCTTGGAGACAGGGGGCGAGGGCTACACCTTC. This codes for CASSLETGGEGYTF. The chain links TRBV5-4 to TRBJ1-2; the match to TRBD1 covers 10 bases. The CDR3 has 14 residues. V shed 0 bases, J shed 8 bases, and the junction held 4 bases outside the gene matches. Looked up from germline, CDR1 is SGHNT and CDR2 is YYREEE (reference sequence). The full variable domain, completed using reference TRBV5-4 and TRBJ1-2, is ETGVTQSPTHLIKTRGQQVTLRCSSQSGHNTVSWYQQALGQGPQFIFQYYREEENGRGNFPPRFSGLQFPNYSSELNVNALELDDSALYLCASSLETGGEGYTFGSGTRLTVV.

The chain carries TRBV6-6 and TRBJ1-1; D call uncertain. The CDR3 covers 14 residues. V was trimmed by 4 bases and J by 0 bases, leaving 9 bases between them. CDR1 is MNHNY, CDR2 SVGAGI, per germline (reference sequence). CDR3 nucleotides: TGTGCCAGCAGTTTATTTAGCTTGAACACTGAAGCTTTCTTT. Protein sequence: CASSLFSLNTEAFF.

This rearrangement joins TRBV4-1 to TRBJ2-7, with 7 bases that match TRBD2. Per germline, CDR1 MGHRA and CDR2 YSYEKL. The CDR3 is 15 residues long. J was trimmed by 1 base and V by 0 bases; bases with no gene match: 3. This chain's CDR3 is CASSQDQRGSYEQYF. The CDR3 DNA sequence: TGCGCCAGCAGCCAAGATCAGCGGGGATCCTACGAGCAGTACTTC.

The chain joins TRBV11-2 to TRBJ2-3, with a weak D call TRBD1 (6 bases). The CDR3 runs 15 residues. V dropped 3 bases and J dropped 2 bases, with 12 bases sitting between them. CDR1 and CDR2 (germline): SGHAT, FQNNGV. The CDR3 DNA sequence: TGTGCCAGCAGCTTGGGGGCAGAAGACACAGATACGCAGTATTTT. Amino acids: CASSLGAEDTDTQYF. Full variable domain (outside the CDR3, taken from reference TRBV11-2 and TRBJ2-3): EAGVAQSPRYKIIEKRQSVAFWCNPISGHATLYWYQQILGQGPKLLIQFQNNGVVDDSQLPKDRFSAERLKGVDSTLKIQPAKLEDSAVYLCASSLGAEDTDTQYFGPGTRLTVL.

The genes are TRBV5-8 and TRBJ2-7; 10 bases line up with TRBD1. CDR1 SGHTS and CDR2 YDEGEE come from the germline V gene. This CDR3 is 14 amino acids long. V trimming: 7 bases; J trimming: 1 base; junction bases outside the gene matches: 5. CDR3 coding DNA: TGTGCCAGCGGACAGGGGGTAAGGTCCTACGAGCAGTACTTC. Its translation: CASGQGVRSYEQYF.

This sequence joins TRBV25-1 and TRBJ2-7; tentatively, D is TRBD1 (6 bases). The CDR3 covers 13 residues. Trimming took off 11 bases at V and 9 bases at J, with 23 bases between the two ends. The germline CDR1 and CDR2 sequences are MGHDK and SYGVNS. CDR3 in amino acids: CASSEGPRGAQYF. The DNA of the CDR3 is TGTGCCTCTTCCGAAGGGCCCAGGGGCGCGCAGTACTTC.